Following are 8 T cell receptor beta chains from one sample sequenced in a study of T cell changes during pregnancy in multiple sclerosis. Repertoires were generated with immunoSEQ multiplex PCR, while TCRdb's copy carries only in-frame clones and drops some. Here the sample spans fewer than 95,000 clones, about 93% being singletons. Here the sequenced sample was peripheral blood, taken in the first trimester of pregnancy. These receptors were obtained from a female donor in good health, enrolled as a control in a pregnancy study.

The chain uses TRBV5-4 and TRBJ1-4; D not resolved. Trimming stripped 3 bases from V and 8 bases from J, with 11 bases between. Germline CDR1 and CDR2: SGHNT and YYREEE (reference sequence). The CDR3 is made up of 13 amino acids. The CDR3 DNA reads as TGTGCCAGCAGCTCCGGGATTTTCGAAAAACTGTTTTTT. It translates to CASSSGIFEKLFF.

The chain recombines TRBV5-1 with TRBJ2-7; D might be TRBD1 (7 bases). Looked up from germline, CDR1 is SGHRS and CDR2 is YFSETQ. Trimming stripped 4 bases from V and 2 bases from J, with 16 bases between. CDR3 length: 15 residues. The chain's CDR3 is CASSPRGVRTYEQYF. CDR3 DNA sequence: TGCGCCAGCAGCCCCAGGGGGGTTAGGACCTACGAGCAGTACTTC. Using reference TRBV5-1 and TRBJ2-7 for the parts outside the CDR3, the full variable domain is KAGVTQTPRYLIKTRGQQVTLSCSPISGHRSVSWYQQTPGQGLQFLFEYFSETQRNKGNFPGRFSGRQFSNSRSEMNVSTLELGDSALYLCASSPRGVRTYEQYFGPGTRLTVT.

Comment on this clone: At one boundary the junction diverges from the germline segment, which might be a read error. This rearrangement joins TRBV2 to TRBJ2-4; D gene uncertain. CDR1 and CDR2 from the germline V gene are SNHLY and FYNNEI. This CDR3 is built from 14 residues. The CDR3 here is CASTETFTKNIQYF. The CDR3 DNA sequence: TGTGCCAGCACTGAAACTTTTACCAAAAACATTCAGTACTTC.

The rearrangement uses TRBV7-9 and TRBJ2-7; TRBD2 matches 10 bases. Germline V gives CDR1 SEHNR, CDR2 FQNEAQ (reference sequence). The J segment lost 5 bases and the V segment lost 1 base, leaving 11 bases of the junction unmatched. This CDR3 is 17 amino acids long. The CDR3 DNA follows: TGTGCCAGCAGCTTAGTTCGGCTAGCGGGAGTCATGAACGAGCAGTACTTC. Its protein is CASSLVRLAGVMNEQYF.

The V call is TRBV5-1, the J call TRBJ2-3; weak D call: TRBD2 (6 bases). Germline CDR1 reads SGHRS; CDR2 reads YFSETQ. This CDR3 region has 15 residues. Trimming took 4 bases from V and 4 from J, leaving 16 bases between them. Here the CDR3 DNA reads TGCGCCAGCAGCCCAGCCTTTACGGGGGCAGATACGCAGTATTTT. Protein: CASSPAFTGADTQYF.

About this clone: Since the CDR3 does not end with the conserved phenylalanine or tryptophan, this likely comes from a read error. No DNA is shown, since the ends of the CDR3 on it are uncertain; the CDR3 is the one TCRdb lists. J is TRBJ1-1 and V is TRBV23-1; the table's D call, TRBD1, was not checked against the DNA. TRBV23-1 is labeled an ORF, and its function is uncertain. Both ends counted, the CDR3 spans 10 residues. The CDR3 reads CASSRQDRVL.

The chain joins TRBV28 to TRBJ2-3, with D unclear. The ends were cut back, 7 bases at V and 1 base at J, with 15 bases in the middle. Germline CDR1 and CDR2: MDHEN and SYDVKM. The CDR3 totals 15 residues. CDR3 in DNA: TGTGCCAGCACCCGACACGTTTCGGGCACAGATACGCAGTATTTT. This sequence encodes CASTRHVSGTDTQYF.

This rearrangement joins TRBV11-2 to TRBJ2-2, with D tentatively TRBD1 (5 bases). The ends were cut back, 4 bases at V and 3 bases at J, with 15 bases in the middle. This CDR3 is 16 amino acids long. Per germline, CDR1 SGHAT and CDR2 FQNNGV. The CDR3: CASSSRAGPDTGELFF. The DNA of the CDR3 is TGTGCCAGCAGCTCCCGCGCAGGGCCCGACACCGGGGAGCTGTTTTTT.